The 23 T cell receptor beta chains given below trace back to one sample, sequenced in a study of T cell changes during pregnancy in multiple sclerosis. The assay was immunoSEQ multiplex PCR, and TCRdb's table has in-frame clones only and misses some. Of tens of thousands of clones listed, 94% were seen once; the top ten hold approximately 0.58%. The material was peripheral blood, obtained in the third trimester of pregnancy. The source of these receptors is a female donor with multiple sclerosis, enrolled in a pregnancy study.

This sequence joins TRBV28 and TRBJ1-2; 8 bases line up with TRBD1. CDR1 and CDR2 (germline): MDHEN, SYDVKM. There are 15 residues in the CDR3. V shed 5 bases and J 12 bases; nucleotides not matched to a gene: 17. Written as DNA, the CDR3 is TGTGCCAGCAGTGCCTCAGGGGGCCCTAGAGTCCGGGACACCTTC. Translated, it gives CASSASGGPRVRDTF.

This clone was counted only a few times. The V call is TRBV6-1, the J call TRBJ2-5; D is perhaps TRBD2 (7 bases). V was clipped by 3 bases and J by 4 bases, with 18 bases between them. Per germline, CDR1 MNHNS and CDR2 SASEGT. There are 16 residues in the CDR3. CDR3 region: CASSEITGGGGETQYF. CDR3 sequence (DNA): TGTGCCAGCAGTGAGATAACGGGGGGCGGGGGAGAGACCCAGTACTTC.

The genes are TRBV18 and TRBJ2-3, with D possibly matching TRBD2 (5 bases). CDR1 KGHSH and CDR2 LQKENI come from the germline V gene. The CDR3 has 16 amino acids. V lost 3 bases and J lost 2, with 15 bases in between. The CDR3 loop is CASSPRTFSNTDTQYF. The CDR3 DNA follows: TGTGCCAGCTCACCGAGGACTTTTTCTAACACAGATACGCAGTATTTT.

The J gene is TRBJ2-7, the V gene TRBV7-2; 10 nucleotides align to TRBD2. Germline V CDR1 and CDR2: SGHTA, FQGNSA. Unmatched junction bases numbered 9, after V lost 1 base and J lost 3 bases. The CDR3 contains 17 residues. This chain's CDR3 is CASSLGGAGGLYYEQYF. DNA of the CDR3: TGTGCCAGCAGCTTAGGGGGAGCGGGGGGGCTTTACTACGAGCAGTACTTC.

This chain joins TRBV7-2 and TRBJ1-2; 7 positions match TRBD1. The CDR3 is 14 residues long. The V gene's germline CDR1 is SGHTA and CDR2 FQGNSA. After removal of 1 base from V and 5 bases from J, the junction contained 4 bases not matched to a gene. CDR3 nucleotide sequence: TGTGCCAGCAGCTTAGAGGCAGGGGGATATGGCTACACCTTC. It yields the protein CASSLEAGGYGYTF.

This sequence joins TRBV27 and TRBJ1-1; 8 nucleotides agree with TRBD1. Losses at the gene ends were 2 bases for V and 8 bases for J; bases not matched to a gene: 16. In germline, CDR1 is MNHEY, CDR2 SMNVEV (reference sequence). The CDR3 is 17 amino acids. CDR3 sequence reads: CASSLTAVGQEVGEAFF. CDR3 in DNA: TGTGCCAGCAGTTTAACCGCCGTGGGACAGGAGGTTGGGGAAGCTTTCTTT.

This clone has more than one count but fewer than ten. This chain links TRBV11-2 with TRBJ1-5; D might be TRBD1 (5 bases). V gave up 3 bases and J gave up 1 base, with 13 bases separating them. Germline CDR1 SGHAT, CDR2 FQNNGV. The CDR3 length is 16 residues. The CDR3 nucleotides are TGTGCCAGCAGCTTTTCCGGGGGGACGAGCAATCAGCCCCAGCATTTT. This sequence encodes CASSFSGGTSNQPQHF. Based on the CDR3 plus reference TRBV11-2 and TRBJ1-5, the full variable domain is EAGVAQSPRYKIIEKRQSVAFWCNPISGHATLYWYQQILGQGPKLLIQFQNNGVVDDSQLPKDRFSAERLKGVDSTLKIQPAKLEDSAVYLCASSFSGGTSNQPQHFGDGTRLSIL.

The chain employs TRBV18 and TRBJ1-4; no definite D call. The germline V and J ends were trimmed by 3 bases and 10 bases, with 12 bases remaining between them. The CDR3 length is 13 residues. From germline, CDR1 is KGHSH and CDR2 LQKENI. CDR3 region: CASSPPGAGKLFF. The DNA for the CDR3 is TGTGCCAGCTCACCGCCAGGAGCGGGAAAACTGTTTTTT.

This rearrangement joins TRBV6-4 to TRBJ1-2; D is ambiguous. Germline lookup yields CDR1 MRHNA and CDR2 SNTAGT. V shed 0 bases and J shed 0 bases, with 8 bases lying between them. The CDR3 is 15 residues long. The CDR3 DNA follows: TGTGCCAGCAGTGACTCTAGCAGATCTAACTATGGCTACACCTTC. Translated: CASSDSSRSNYGYTF.

This CDR3 reads CASSLGTVEKLFF. CDR3 bases: TGTGCCAGCAGCCTAGGGACAGTTGAAAAACTGTTTTTT. The rearrangement links TRBV5-5 to TRBJ1-4; 7 bases are a match to TRBD1. Unmatched junction bases numbered 4, after V lost 4 bases and J lost 7 bases. CDR3 length: 13 amino acids. Germline V gene lookup returns CDR1 SGHKS and CDR2 YYEKEE (reference sequence).

The gene calls are TRBV5-6 and TRBJ1-2; 9 bases align to TRBD1. J gave up 7 bases and V 4 bases, and 11 bases lay outside the gene matches. The CDR3 runs to 15 residues. The germline gives CDR1 SGHDT, CDR2 YYEEEE. CDR3 residues: CASSLGTGYSIGYTF. DNA for the CDR3: TGTGCCAGCAGCCTAGGGACAGGGTACAGTATTGGCTACACCTTC.

The CDR3 loop reads CASSLGGPGTGELFF. In DNA, the CDR3 is TGTGCCAGCAGCTTAGGGGGCCCGGGCACCGGGGAGCTGTTTTTT. The V call is TRBV11-2, the J call TRBJ2-2; D may be TRBD1 (5 bases). The germline V and J ends were trimmed by 1 base and 4 bases, with 10 bases remaining between them. The germline CDR1 and CDR2 sequences are SGHAT and FQNNGV. The CDR3 totals 15 residues.

This chain connects TRBV4-2 to TRBJ2-1; 8 positions match TRBD2. V trimming: 0 bases; J trimming: 9 bases; junction bases outside the gene matches: 7. The length of the CDR3 is 15 residues. CDR1 is LGHNA, CDR2 YNFKEQ, per germline. CDR3 loop: CASSQDAGGLGEQFF. The CDR3 DNA follows: TGTGCCAGCAGCCAAGATGCGGGGGGCCTCGGTGAGCAGTTCTTC.

V and J are TRBV15 and TRBJ2-4; a weak D match, TRBD1 (8 bases). CDR3 length: 15 residues. Germline CDR1 reads LNHNV; CDR2 reads YYDKDF (reference sequence). The V end lost 3 bases, the J end lost 7 bases, and 16 bases lay between the germline ends. CDR3 residues: CATSRETGGGNIQYF. The DNA for the CDR3 is TGTGCCACCAGCAGGGAAACAGGGGGGGGGAACATTCAGTACTTC.

The chain links TRBV19 to TRBJ2-1, with TRBD2 as a possible D gene (6 bases). CDR3 length: 15 residues. V lost 4 bases and J lost 5, with 15 bases in between. The germline V gene encodes CDR1 LNHDA and CDR2 SQIVND (reference sequence). The CDR3 loop is CASSNSGLLDNEQFF. The CDR3 bases are TGTGCCAGTAGTAATTCGGGACTCTTGGACAATGAGCAGTTCTTC. Full variable domain (outside the CDR3, taken from reference TRBV19 and TRBJ2-1): DGGITQSPKYLFRKEGQNVTLSCEQNLNHDAMYWYRQDPGQGLRLIYYSQIVNDFQKGDIAEGYSVSREKKESFPLTVTSAQKNPTAFYLCASSNSGLLDNEQFFGPGTRLTVL.

The rearrangement joins TRBV19 to TRBJ1-1; 8 bases match TRBD1. Trimming at V came to 9 bases and at J to 0 bases, leaving 3 bases not matched to a gene. This CDR3 region has 13 residues. The germline gives CDR1 LNHDA, CDR2 SQIVND (reference sequence). CDR3 region: CASGTGLNTEAFF. DNA for the CDR3: TGTGCCAGCGGGACAGGCTTGAACACTGAAGCTTTCTTT.

The rearrangement links TRBV9 to TRBJ2-1, with D perhaps TRBD2 (6 bases). The CDR3 runs to 15 residues. Germline V gives CDR1 SGDLS, CDR2 YYNGEE. V dropped 0 bases and J dropped 5 bases, with 12 bases sitting between them. The CDR3 sequence: CASSVGQGGHNEQFF. The CDR3 DNA reads as TGTGCCAGCAGCGTAGGCCAGGGAGGCCACAATGAGCAGTTCTTC.

This clone is a singleton in its sample. The chain is built from TRBV9 and TRBJ2-7, with 7 bases matching TRBD1. J lost 0 bases, V lost 3 bases, and 6 bases had no gene match. Germline V lookup: CDR1 SGDLS, CDR2 YYNGEE. The CDR3 length is 15 residues. The CDR3 DNA reads as TGTGCCAGCAGCGAGTCAGGGGGTAACTCCTACGAGCAGTACTTC. The encoded protein is CASSESGGNSYEQYF.

This clone was recorded a few times. The chain's CDR3 is CASSQELGGGADTQYF. CDR3 DNA: TGCGCCAGCAGCCAAGAGTTGGGCGGGGGGGCAGATACGCAGTATTTT. The rearrangement links TRBV4-3 to TRBJ2-3; 9 bases map to TRBD2. From germline, CDR1 is LGHNA and CDR2 YSLEER. The CDR3 spans 16 residues. V shed 0 bases and J 4 bases; nucleotides not matched to a gene: 5.

The chain joins TRBV18 to TRBJ1-6; 8 positions agree with TRBD1. Per germline, CDR1 KGHSH and CDR2 LQKENI. The CDR3 extends over 15 amino acids. V lost 3 bases and J lost 7; bases outside the gene matches: 5. Here the CDR3 DNA reads TGTGCCAGCTCACCCATCGGGACAGGAAATTCACCCCTCCACTTT. It specifies CASSPIGTGNSPLHF.

Points on this clone: Sequence at one end of the junction differs from germline and may be a read error. The J gene is TRBJ1-1, the V gene TRBV7-8; 9 bases agree with TRBD1. Germline assignment: CDR1 SGHVS and CDR2 FQNEAQ. The CDR3 is 15 residues long. As DNA, the CDR3 is TGTGCCAGCAGCTTAGCCGGGACAGGGAACGCTGAAGCTTTCTTT. The encoded protein is CASSLAGTGNAEAFF. Filled out from reference TRBV7-8 and TRBJ1-1, the complete variable domain reads GAGVSQSPRYKVAKRGQDVALRCDPISGHVSLFWYQQALGQGPEFLTYFQNEAQLDKSGLPSDRFFAERPEGSVSTLKIQRTQQEDSAVYLCASSLAGTGNAEAFFGQGTRLTVV.

This chain uses TRBV7-2 with TRBJ1-2; 7 bases match TRBD1. The germline V gene has CDR1 SGHTA and CDR2 FQGNSA. The length of the CDR3 is 13 residues. J was trimmed by 6 bases and V by 5 bases; bases with no gene match: 6. The CDR3 here is CASSGAQGNGYTF. The DNA of the CDR3 is TGTGCCAGCAGCGGTGCACAGGGGAATGGCTACACCTTC.

V and J are TRBV6-1 and TRBJ2-7; 8 positions agree with TRBD2. Germline lookup yields CDR1 MNHNS and CDR2 SASEGT. The ends lost 2 bases at V and 2 bases at J; junction bases unmatched: 5. The CDR3 has 15 residues. The chain's CDR3 is CASSERGGRTYEQYF. CDR3 nucleotide sequence: TGTGCCAGCAGTGAACGGGGGGGCAGAACCTACGAGCAGTACTTC.